The 16 T cell receptor beta chains below all came from one sample that was sequenced in a study of beta chain features in type 1 diabetes. Study conclusions and caveats: All four CD4+ subsets of Type 1 diabetes patients contained TCRB CDR3s that were moderately but significantly shorter.

Antigen specificity for these receptors is unknown. All of the isolated RNA was reverse transcribed, so expressed TCRB transcripts were sequenced. The data were produced by immunoSEQ multiplex PCR, yet TCRdb's version contains in-frame clones alone and is incomplete. The sample has hundreds of thousands of clones; about 14% are singletons. Material for sequencing was naive CD4+ T cells from blood. These TCRs come from a man aged 18 to 30 with type 1 diabetes.

The CDR3 sequence: CSVSGSLEQYF. In DNA form, the CDR3 reads TGCAGCGTATCCGGTTCCCTCGAGCAGTACTTC. The chain carries TRBV29-1 and TRBJ2-7; D call uncertain. Trimming left V 6 bases short and J 6 bases short, with 12 bases between. CDR1 is SQVTM, CDR2 ANQGSEA, per germline. The CDR3 length is 11 residues.

This clone was seen only a few times. This sequence joins TRBV11-3 and TRBJ2-3; D is perhaps TRBD2 (5 bases). Germline V gene data show CDR1 as SGHNT and CDR2 as YENEEA. The CDR3 length is 15 residues. Trimming took 3 bases from V and 4 from J, leaving 14 bases between them. CDR3 sequence: CASSLRSGPPDTQYF. In nucleotides, the CDR3 is TGTGCCAGCAGCTTGCGCAGCGGTCCACCAGATACGCAGTATTTT.

The CDR3 protein is CASSNHTTRRSEAFF. CDR3 DNA sequence: TGTGCCAGCTCAAACCACACCACCCGGCGGAGTGAAGCTTTCTTT. The V and J genes are TRBV18 and TRBJ1-1; D not resolved. The germline V and J ends were trimmed by 5 bases and 7 bases, with 20 bases remaining between them. The germline V gene has CDR1 KGHSH and CDR2 LQKENI. The CDR3 totals 15 residues.

Only a few counts were recorded for this clone. The chain joins TRBV6-5 to TRBJ1-1; weak D call: TRBD1 (5 bases). V was pared by 6 bases and J by 8 bases, with 16 bases between. Germline V CDR1 and CDR2: MNHEY, SVGAGI. The CDR3 runs 13 residues. The CDR3 spells CASSRAGSAEAFF. Here the CDR3 DNA reads TGTGCCAGCAGCCGTGCAGGGAGCGCGGAAGCTTTCTTT.

This clone was seen a few times. Written as DNA, the CDR3 is TGTGCCAGCTCCATAGGCGGGACAGGGAATGGCTACACCTTC. Translated: CASSIGGTGNGYTF. The chain couples TRBV2 to TRBJ1-2, with 9 bases identical to TRBD1. The germline CDR1 and CDR2 sequences are SNHLY and FYNNEI. V was pared by 8 bases and J by 6 bases, with 10 bases of the junction left unmatched. The CDR3 is 14 amino acids. The whole variable domain, remainder taken from reference TRBV2 and TRBJ1-2, is EPEVTQTPSHQVTQMGQEVILRCVPISNHLYFYWYRQILGQKVEFLVSFYNNEISEKSEIFDDQFSVERPDGSNFTLKIRSTKLEDSAMYFCASSIGGTGNGYTFGSGTRLTVV.

This chain links TRBV18 with TRBJ2-5; D call uncertain. Germline-derived CDR1 and CDR2 are KGHSH and LQKENI. Trimming removed 3 bases at V and 1 base at J, with 6 bases between. This CDR3 has 13 amino acids. CDR3 in amino acids: CASSPALQETQYF. CDR3 DNA: TGTGCCAGCTCACCCGCCCTCCAAGAGACCCAGTACTTC. Full variable domain (rest looked up from reference TRBV18 and TRBJ2-5): NAGVMQNPRHLVRRRGQEARLRCSPMKGHSHVYWYRQLPEEGLKFMVYLQKENIIDESGMPKERFSAEFPKEGPSILRIQQVVRGDSAAYFCASSPALQETQYFGPGTRLLVL.

The rearrangement uses TRBV5-6 and TRBJ2-7; D call uncertain. CDR1 is SGHDT, CDR2 YYEEEE, per germline. Trimming removed 1 base at V and 3 bases at J, with 5 bases between. The CDR3 has 12 amino acids. The CDR3 sequence: CASSLYLYEQYF. The CDR3 coding sequence is TGTGCCAGCAGCTTGTATCTCTACGAGCAGTACTTC.

This clone was picked up a small number of times. This sequence joins TRBV14 and TRBJ2-1, with a possible D match to TRBD2 (5 bases). V lost 4 bases and J lost 9, with 13 bases in between. The CDR3 has 13 amino acids. The V gene's germline CDR1 is SGHDN and CDR2 FVKESK. The CDR3 here is CASSLLRSGEQFF. CDR3 nucleotide sequence: TGTGCCAGCAGCCTCTTGCGGAGCGGTGAGCAGTTCTTC.

The chain recombines TRBV6-1 with TRBJ2-3; 13 bases are a match to TRBD2. The CDR3 extends over 17 amino acids. Per germline, CDR1 MNHNS and CDR2 SASEGT. With 2 bases clipped from V and 5 bases from J, the junction kept 7 bases outside the gene matches. In DNA, the CDR3 is TGTGCCAGCAGTGAACAACCCGGACTAGCGGGAGAAGATACGCAGTATTTT. It is translated as CASSEQPGLAGEDTQYF.

This clone was observed a handful of times. Here the CDR3 DNA reads TGTGCCAGCAGCTTAGCGGCCCGGGGAATCCACGAGCAGTACTTC. It codes for CASSLAARGIHEQYF. This chain uses TRBV7-6 with TRBJ2-7, with D possibly matching TRBD2 (5 bases). The V gene's germline CDR1 is SGHVS and CDR2 FNYEAQ. The germline V and J ends were trimmed by 0 bases and 5 bases, with 14 bases remaining between them. The CDR3 has 15 residues.

The chain couples TRBV5-1 to TRBJ2-1, with D tentatively TRBD2 (6 bases). V lost 4 bases and J lost 5, with 13 bases in between. The germline V gene encodes CDR1 SGHRS and CDR2 YFSETQ. This CDR3 has 14 residues. CDR3 coding DNA: TGCGCCAGCAGCCTTGGAGGGGCCGACAATGAGCAGTTCTTC. Residues: CASSLGGADNEQFF.

A few counts support this clone. This rearrangement joins TRBV7-9 to TRBJ1-5; D call uncertain. V was pared by 8 bases and J by 2 bases, with 13 bases between. There are 14 residues in the CDR3. Germline V gene sequence: CDR1 SEHNR, CDR2 FQNEAQ (reference sequence). The CDR3 loop reads CASGRAGGNQPQHF. The CDR3 DNA reads as TGTGCCAGCGGCCGGGCGGGAGGCAATCAGCCCCAGCATTTT.

This sequence joins TRBV10-3 and TRBJ2-3; D is unclear. This CDR3 has 14 residues. Per the germline V gene, CDR1 is ENHRY and CDR2 is SYGVKD. The V and J ends lost 2 bases and 1 base respectively, with 7 bases between them. The CDR3 here is CAISEVSGTDTQYF. The CDR3 DNA reads TGTGCCATCAGTGAGGTGTCCGGCACAGATACGCAGTATTTT.

The sample holds a few counts of this clone. V is TRBV7-2 and J is TRBJ2-1; 7 bases match TRBD2. Trimming took 5 bases from V and 7 from J; bases not matched to a gene: 11. Germline V lookup: CDR1 SGHTA, CDR2 FQGNSA. CDR3 size: 15 residues. The CDR3 nucleotides read TGTGCCAGCAGCGCCTTCTCGCGGGAGACAAATGAGCAGTTCTTC. It yields the protein CASSAFSRETNEQFF.

This clone showed up just a few times. For the CDR3, the DNA is TGTGCCAGCAGCTTACTCATCAATGAGCAGTTCTTC. Its translation is CASSLLINEQFF. The chain uses TRBV7-9 and TRBJ2-1; D ambiguous. CDR3 length: 12 residues. V was trimmed by 2 bases and J by 6 bases, leaving 5 bases between them. Germline V gene sequence: CDR1 SEHNR, CDR2 FQNEAQ (reference sequence).

This chain connects TRBV6-6 to TRBJ2-7; D may be TRBD2 (5 bases). Trimming pared 5 bases from V and 7 bases from J, leaving 9 bases between. The CDR3 runs 11 residues. The germline gives CDR1 MNHNY, CDR2 SVGAGI (reference sequence). The CDR3 sequence is CASSQREEQYF. The DNA for the CDR3 is TGTGCCAGCAGTCAGAGGGAAGAGCAGTACTTC.